The entry that follows covers one T cell receptor beta chain sequence. The data belong to a study of blood T cell repertoires in COVID-19. The V gene's germline CDR1 is SNHLY and CDR2 FYNNEI. V was cut by 6 bases and J by 9 bases, with 18 bases left in between. The CDR3 consists of 14 residues. As handled by the study authors: Amplification from reference gene primers served as the basis for estimated nucleated cell counts. Only in-frame clones appear in the TCRdb table, and some are missing; sequencing was by immunoSEQ multiplex PCR. V and J calls and clone size are given by that table; D and trimming were obtained from the DNA. The repertoire holds 100,000 to 150,000 clones, with about 90% as singletons.

This sequence originates from a man aged 50 to 59 with COVID-19, enrolled during active disease. The rearrangement uses TRBV2 and TRBJ1-3; D remains ambiguous. The sequenced sample was peripheral blood. The CDR3 DNA follows: TGTGCCAGCAGACAATCAGGAGAGCGGGGCACCATATATTTT. Translated: CASRQSGERGTIYF.